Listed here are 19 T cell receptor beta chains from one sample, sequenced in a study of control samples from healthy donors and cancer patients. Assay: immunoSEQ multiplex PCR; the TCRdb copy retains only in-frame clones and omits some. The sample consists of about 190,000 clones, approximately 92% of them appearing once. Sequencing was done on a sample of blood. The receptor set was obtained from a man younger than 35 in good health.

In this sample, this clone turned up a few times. The CDR3 nucleotides are TGTGCCAGCAGTCAAAACAGGGGATACGAGCAGTACTTC. It translates to CASSQNRGYEQYF. The V and J genes are TRBV3-1 (or the pseudogene TRBV3-2) and TRBJ2-7, with TRBD1 matching over 7 bases. CDR3 size: 13 residues. Germline V gene data show CDR1 as LGHDT and CDR2 as YNNKEL (reference sequence). Germline trimming cut 6 bases from V and 4 bases from J; bases unmatched to any gene: 6.

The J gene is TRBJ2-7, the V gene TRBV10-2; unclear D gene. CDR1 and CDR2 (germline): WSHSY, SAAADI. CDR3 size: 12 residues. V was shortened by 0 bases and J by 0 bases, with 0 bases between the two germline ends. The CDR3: CASSESSYEQYF. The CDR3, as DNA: TGCGCCAGCAGTGAGTCCTCCTACGAGCAGTACTTC.

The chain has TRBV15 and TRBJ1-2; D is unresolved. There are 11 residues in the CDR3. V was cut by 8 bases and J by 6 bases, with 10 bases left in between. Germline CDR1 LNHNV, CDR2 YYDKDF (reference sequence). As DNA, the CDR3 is TGTGCCACCTCCCGGAGGGATGGCTACACCTTC. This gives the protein CATSRRDGYTF.

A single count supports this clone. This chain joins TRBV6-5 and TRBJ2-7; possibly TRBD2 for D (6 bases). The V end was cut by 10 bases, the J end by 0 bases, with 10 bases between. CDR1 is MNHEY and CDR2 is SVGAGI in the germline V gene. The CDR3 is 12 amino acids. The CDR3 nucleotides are TGTGCCACGGCGGGGACCTCCTACGAGCAGTACTTC. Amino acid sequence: CATAGTSYEQYF.

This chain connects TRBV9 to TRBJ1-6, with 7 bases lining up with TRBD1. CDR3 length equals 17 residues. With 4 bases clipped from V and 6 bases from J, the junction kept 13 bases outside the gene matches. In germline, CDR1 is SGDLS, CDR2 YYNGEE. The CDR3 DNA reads TGTGCCAGCAGCTTGACCCCAGGGGGTGAGGGTAATTCACCCCTCCACTTT. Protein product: CASSLTPGGEGNSPLHF.

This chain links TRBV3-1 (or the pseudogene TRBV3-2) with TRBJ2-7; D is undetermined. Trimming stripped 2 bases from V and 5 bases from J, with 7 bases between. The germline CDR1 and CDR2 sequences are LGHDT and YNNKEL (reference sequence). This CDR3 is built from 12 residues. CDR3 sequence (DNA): TGTGCCAGCAGCCAATACGGCAACGAGCAGTACTTC. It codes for CASSQYGNEQYF.

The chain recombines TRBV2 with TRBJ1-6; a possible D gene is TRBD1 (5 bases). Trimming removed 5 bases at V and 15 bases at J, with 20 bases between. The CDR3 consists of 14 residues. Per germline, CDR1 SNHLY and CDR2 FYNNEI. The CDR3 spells CASSQQDLTRSLHF. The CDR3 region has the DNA TGTGCCAGCAGTCAACAGGATCTAACGAGGAGCCTCCACTTT.

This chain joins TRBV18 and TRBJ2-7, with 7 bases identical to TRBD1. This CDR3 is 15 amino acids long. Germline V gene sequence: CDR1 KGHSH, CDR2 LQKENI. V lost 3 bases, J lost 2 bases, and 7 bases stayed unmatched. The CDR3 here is CASSPSEGATYEQYF. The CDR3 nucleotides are TGTGCCAGCTCACCGTCCGAGGGGGCTACCTACGAGCAGTACTTC.

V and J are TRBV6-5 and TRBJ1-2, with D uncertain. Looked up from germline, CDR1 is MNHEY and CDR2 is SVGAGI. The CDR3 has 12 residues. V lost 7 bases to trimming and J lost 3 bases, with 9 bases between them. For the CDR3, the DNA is TGTGCCAGCAATATTTGGGACTATGGCTACACCTTC. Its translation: CASNIWDYGYTF.

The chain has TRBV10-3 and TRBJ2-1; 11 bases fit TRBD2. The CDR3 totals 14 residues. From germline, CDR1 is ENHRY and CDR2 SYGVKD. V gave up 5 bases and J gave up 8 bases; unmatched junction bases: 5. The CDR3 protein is CAISRLAGGYEQFF. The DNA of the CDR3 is TGTGCCATCAGTCGCCTAGCGGGGGGTTATGAGCAGTTCTTC.

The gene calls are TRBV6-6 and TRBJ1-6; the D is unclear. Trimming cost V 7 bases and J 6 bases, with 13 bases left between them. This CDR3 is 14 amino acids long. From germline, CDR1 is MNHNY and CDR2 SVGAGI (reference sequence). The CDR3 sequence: CASTLGLSNSPLHF. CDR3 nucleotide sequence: TGTGCCAGCACCCTGGGCCTCTCTAATTCACCCCTCCACTTT.

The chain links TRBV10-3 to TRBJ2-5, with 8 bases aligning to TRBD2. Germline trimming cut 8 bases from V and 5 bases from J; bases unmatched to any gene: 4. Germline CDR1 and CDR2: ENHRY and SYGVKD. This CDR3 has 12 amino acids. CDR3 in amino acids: CAIGSGGETQYF. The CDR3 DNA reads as TGTGCCATCGGCAGCGGGGGTGAGACCCAGTACTTC.

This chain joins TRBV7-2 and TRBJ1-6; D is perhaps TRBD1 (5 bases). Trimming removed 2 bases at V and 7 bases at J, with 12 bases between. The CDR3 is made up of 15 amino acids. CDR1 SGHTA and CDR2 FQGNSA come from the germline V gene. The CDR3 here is CASSLNNGANSPLHF. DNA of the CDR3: TGTGCCAGCAGCTTAAATAATGGGGCCAATTCACCCCTCCACTTT.

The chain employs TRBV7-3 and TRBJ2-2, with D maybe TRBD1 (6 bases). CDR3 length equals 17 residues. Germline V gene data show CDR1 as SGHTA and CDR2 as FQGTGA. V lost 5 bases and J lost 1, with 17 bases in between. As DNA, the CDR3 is TGTGCCAGCAGCAAACTTCCGGGCAGGGGGAACACCGGGGAGCTGTTTTTT. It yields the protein CASSKLPGRGNTGELFF.

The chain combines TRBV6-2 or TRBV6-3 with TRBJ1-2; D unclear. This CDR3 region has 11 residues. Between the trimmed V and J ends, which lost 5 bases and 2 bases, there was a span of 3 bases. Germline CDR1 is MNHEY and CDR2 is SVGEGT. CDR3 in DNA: TGTGCCAGCAGTGAGAACTATGGCTACACCTTC. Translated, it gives CASSENYGYTF.

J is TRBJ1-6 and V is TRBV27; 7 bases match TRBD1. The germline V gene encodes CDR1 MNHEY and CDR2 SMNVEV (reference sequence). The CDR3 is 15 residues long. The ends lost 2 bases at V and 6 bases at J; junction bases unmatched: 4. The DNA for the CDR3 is TGTGCCAGCAGTTTACGACAGGGCCTTAATTCACCCCTCCACTTT. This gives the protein CASSLRQGLNSPLHF.

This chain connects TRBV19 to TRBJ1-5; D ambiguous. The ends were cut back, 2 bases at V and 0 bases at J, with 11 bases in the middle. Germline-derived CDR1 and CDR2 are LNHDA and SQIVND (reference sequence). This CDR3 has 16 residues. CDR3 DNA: TGTGCCAGTAGTATACAGTACCCATATAGCAATCAGCCCCAGCATTTT. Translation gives CASSIQYPYSNQPQHF. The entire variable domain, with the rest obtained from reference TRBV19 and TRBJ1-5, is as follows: DGGITQSPKYLFRKEGQNVTLSCEQNLNHDAMYWYRQDPGQGLRLIYYSQIVNDFQKGDIAEGYSVSREKKESFPLTVTSAQKNPTAFYLCASSIQYPYSNQPQHFGDGTRLSIL.

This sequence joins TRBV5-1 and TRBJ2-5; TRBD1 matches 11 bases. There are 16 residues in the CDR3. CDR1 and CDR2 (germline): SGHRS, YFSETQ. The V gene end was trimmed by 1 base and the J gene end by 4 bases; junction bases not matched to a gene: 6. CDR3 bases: TGCGCCAGCAGCTTGTCTGGGACAGGGGGTTTAGAGACCCAGTACTTC. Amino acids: CASSLSGTGGLETQYF. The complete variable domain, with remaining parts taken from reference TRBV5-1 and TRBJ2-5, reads KAGVTQTPRYLIKTRGQQVTLSCSPISGHRSVSWYQQTPGQGLQFLFEYFSETQRNKGNFPGRFSGRQFSNSRSEMNVSTLELGDSALYLCASSLSGTGGLETQYFGPGTRLLVL.

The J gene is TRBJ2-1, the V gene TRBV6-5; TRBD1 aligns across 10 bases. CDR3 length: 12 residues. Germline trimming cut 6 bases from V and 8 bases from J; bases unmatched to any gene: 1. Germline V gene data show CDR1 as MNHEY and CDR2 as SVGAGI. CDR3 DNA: TGTGCCAGCAGAGGGACAGGGGATGAGCAGTTCTTC. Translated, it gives CASRGTGDEQFF.